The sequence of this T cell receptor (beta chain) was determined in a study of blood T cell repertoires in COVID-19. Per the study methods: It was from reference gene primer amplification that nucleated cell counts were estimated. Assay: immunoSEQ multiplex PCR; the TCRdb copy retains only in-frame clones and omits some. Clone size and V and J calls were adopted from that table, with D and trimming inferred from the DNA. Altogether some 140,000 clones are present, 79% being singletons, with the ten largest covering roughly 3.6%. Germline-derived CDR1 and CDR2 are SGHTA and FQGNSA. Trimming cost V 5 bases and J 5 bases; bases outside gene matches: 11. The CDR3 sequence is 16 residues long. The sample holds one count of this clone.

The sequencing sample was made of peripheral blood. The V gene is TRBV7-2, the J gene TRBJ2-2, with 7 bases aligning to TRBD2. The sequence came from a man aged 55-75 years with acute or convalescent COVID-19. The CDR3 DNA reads TGTGCCAGCAGCCCCAGCGGGCCGGGGGGTACCGGGGAGCTGTTTTTT. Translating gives CASSPSGPGGTGELFF. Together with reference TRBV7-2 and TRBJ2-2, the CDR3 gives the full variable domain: GAGVSQSPSNKVTEKGKDVELRCDPISGHTALYWYRQSLGQGLEFLIYFQGNSAPDKSGLPSDRFSAERTGGSVSTLTIQRTQQEDSAVYLCASSPSGPGGTGELFFGEGSRLTVL.